Following are 21 T cell receptor beta chains from one sample sequenced in a study of T cells after yellow fever vaccination. TCRdb called the 5' RACE reads again in MiXCR, with one record for every CDR3 protein. Found here are 250,000 or so distinct CDR3 sequences, about 3.7% of them singletons; the top ten hold over 15%. The material was PBMCs, obtained 15 days after the yellow fever booster vaccination. All receptors come from a man aged 18 to 35 who received the YFV17D yellow fever vaccine.

V gene TRBV11-2 combines with J gene TRBJ1-1; no clear D. Trimming shortened V by 5 bases and J by 3 bases, and 10 bases separated the two germline ends. CDR3 length equals 13 residues. The germline gives CDR1 SGHAT, CDR2 FQNNGV. The CDR3 sequence: CASSTTVDTEAFF. The CDR3 DNA is TGTGCCAGCAGCACGACGGTGGACACTGAAGCTTTCTTT. The whole variable domain, filled in from reference TRBV11-2 and TRBJ1-1, reads EAGVAQSPRYKIIEKRQSVAFWCNPISGHATLYWYQQILGQGPKLLIQFQNNGVVDDSQLPKDRFSAERLKGVDSTLKIQPAKLEDSAVYLCASSTTVDTEAFFGQGTRLTVV.

This clonotype appeared many times. The rearrangement links TRBV7-6 to TRBJ2-2, with TRBD1 matching 7 bases. Trimming removed 5 bases from V and 8 bases from J; junction bases left unmatched: 5. CDR1 is SGHVS and CDR2 is FNYEAQ in the germline V gene. The CDR3 has 13 amino acids. The CDR3 protein is CASSGTAFGELFF. The CDR3 coding sequence is TGTGCCAGCAGCGGGACAGCCTTTGGGGAGCTGTTTTTT.

This clonotype was seen at least ten times. CDR3 in DNA: TGCAGTGCTGTCAGGGTTGATATGGGGGCCGTAACAGATACGCAGTATTTT. Residues: CSAVRVDMGAVTDTQYF. The rearrangement joins TRBV20-1 to TRBJ2-3; tentative D call: TRBD1 (6 bases). The germline V gene has CDR1 DFQATT and CDR2 SNEGSKA (reference sequence). CDR3 length equals 17 residues. The V end lost 5 bases, the J end lost 3 bases, and 24 bases lay between the germline ends.

At least ten counts were recorded for this clonotype. This sequence joins TRBV7-6 and TRBJ2-3, with 7 bases fitting TRBD2. V dropped 5 bases and J dropped 7; count of bases not matched to a gene: 12. The CDR3 is 15 amino acids. Germline CDR1 SGHVS, CDR2 FNYEAQ. This chain's CDR3 is CASSPNERGMNTQYF. CDR3 in DNA: TGTGCCAGCAGCCCTAATGAGCGGGGCATGAATACGCAGTATTTT.

Ten or more counts support this clonotype. This chain links TRBV5-1 with TRBJ1-6, with D possibly matching TRBD1 (6 bases). CDR3 length equals 14 residues. V lost 2 bases and J lost 5, with 8 bases in between. Germline CDR1 reads SGHRS; CDR2 reads YFSETQ. The CDR3 bases are TGCGCCAGCAGCTTTGGGACAAATAATTCACCCCTCCACTTT. Its translation is CASSFGTNNSPLHF.

Many counts were recorded for this clonotype. The chain couples TRBV7-9 to TRBJ1-2; weak D call: TRBD1 (6 bases). The CDR3 totals 16 residues. Germline CDR1 and CDR2: SEHNR and FQNEAQ (reference sequence). V was shortened by 3 bases and J by 2 bases, with 16 bases between the two germline ends. CDR3 protein: CASSFPWDDRNYGYTF. CDR3 bases: TGTGCCAGCAGCTTCCCATGGGATGACAGGAACTATGGCTACACCTTC.

This clonotype came up many times. The V gene is TRBV6-4, the J gene TRBJ2-6; D not certain. V shed 0 bases and J shed 0 bases, with 3 bases lying between them. The CDR3 sequence is 15 residues long. CDR1 is MRHNA, CDR2 SNTAGT, per germline. This chain's CDR3 is CASSDSSSGANVLTF. CDR3 sequence (DNA): TGTGCCAGCAGTGACTCCAGCTCTGGGGCCAACGTCCTGACTTTC.

This clonotype was picked up many times. The J gene is TRBJ2-3, the V gene TRBV5-6; D unclear. V lost 1 base to trimming and J lost 3 bases, with 12 bases between them. Per germline, CDR1 SGHDT and CDR2 YYEEEE. The CDR3 is 15 amino acids. In DNA, the CDR3 is TGTGCCAGCAGCTTGTTCCAGATGGGGACAGATACGCAGTATTTT. Translation gives CASSLFQMGTDTQYF.

At least ten counts were recorded for this clonotype. The chain has TRBV28 and TRBJ1-1; TRBD1 matches 8 bases. The ends lost 6 bases at V and 4 bases at J; junction bases unmatched: 10. CDR1 and CDR2 (germline): MDHEN, SYDVKM. The CDR3 consists of 15 residues. CDR3 nucleotides: TGTGCCAGCAGCGTCGGTGACAGGGGTAGCACTGAAGCTTTCTTT. It codes for CASSVGDRGSTEAFF.

This clonotype was counted ten times or more. The V gene is TRBV5-1, the J gene TRBJ2-5; possible D gene TRBD2, 6 bases. Looked up from germline, CDR1 is SGHRS and CDR2 is YFSETQ. CDR3 length: 13 residues. The V end was cut by 2 bases, the J end by 4 bases, with 9 bases between. The CDR3 bases are TGCGCCAGCAGCTTTTATAGCGGAGAGACCCAGTACTTC. This sequence encodes CASSFYSGETQYF.

At least ten counts were recorded for this clonotype. The chain has TRBV28 and TRBJ1-1; D is perhaps TRBD1 (5 bases). The ends were cut back, 6 bases at V and 1 base at J, with 9 bases in the middle. The CDR3 consists of 13 residues. Germline lookup yields CDR1 MDHEN and CDR2 SYDVKM. In nucleotides, the CDR3 is TGTGCCAGCAGCCGCGGGGGGAACACTGAAGCTTTCTTT. It specifies CASSRGGNTEAFF. Full variable domain (outside the CDR3, taken from reference TRBV28 and TRBJ1-1): DVKVTQSSRYLVKRTGEKVFLECVQDMDHENMFWYRQDPGLGLRLIYFSYDVKMKEKGDIPEGYSVSREKKERFSLILESASTNQTSMYLCASSRGGNTEAFFGQGTRLTVV.

This clonotype has a count of ten or more. The chain combines TRBV10-2 with TRBJ2-7; D unresolved. V lost 0 bases and J lost 2, with 14 bases in between. CDR1 is WSHSY and CDR2 is SAAADI in the germline V gene. CDR3 length: 16 amino acids. CDR3 nucleotide sequence: TGCGCCAGCAGTGAGTCCTTGTCGGGCGCAACCTACGAGCAGTACGTC. Protein sequence: CASSESLSGATYEQYV.

At least ten counts were recorded for this clonotype. This chain links TRBV5-1 with TRBJ1-2; 7 bases agree with TRBD1. Unmatched junction bases numbered 10, after V lost 4 bases and J lost 4 bases. The CDR3 is 15 residues long. CDR1 is SGHRS and CDR2 is YFSETQ in the germline V gene. DNA of the CDR3: TGCGCCAGCAGCCTAACGACAGGGTATGGCTATGGCTACACCTTC. The encoded protein is CASSLTTGYGYGYTF.

Many counts were recorded for this clonotype. The rearrangement joins TRBV7-2 to TRBJ2-3, with D unresolved. Trimming took 2 bases from V and 1 from J, leaving 7 bases between them. Germline V lookup: CDR1 SGHTA, CDR2 FQGNSA. The CDR3 is made up of 14 amino acids. The CDR3 DNA follows: TGTGCCAGCAGCTTAAGTTTGGGCACAGATACGCAGTATTTT. Translated: CASSLSLGTDTQYF.

This clonotype has a count of ten or more. The chain combines TRBV7-8 with TRBJ2-1, with 7 bases matching TRBD1. Germline V gives CDR1 SGHVS, CDR2 FQNEAQ. Trimming cost V 0 bases and J 0 bases; bases outside gene matches: 11. The CDR3 has 19 residues. Written as DNA, the CDR3 is TGTGCCAGCAGCTTAGCAGTTAGGGGGCGGTGGCCCTCCTACAATGAGCAGTTCTTC. This translates into CASSLAVRGRWPSYNEQFF.

This clonotype was counted at least ten times. The chain carries TRBV12-3 or TRBV12-4 and TRBJ2-3; D remains ambiguous. The ends were cut back, 2 bases at V and 0 bases at J, with 15 bases in the middle. This CDR3 has 17 residues. As DNA, the CDR3 is TGTGCCAGCAGTTTATCAATGGGCCGTACTAGCACAGATACGCAGTATTTT. Protein: CASSLSMGRTSTDTQYF.

In this sample, this clonotype turned up many times. The chain links TRBV6-5 to TRBJ2-1; 7 bases agree with TRBD1. J gave up 1 base and V 4 bases, and 4 bases lay outside the gene matches. The CDR3 totals 15 residues. The germline V gene has CDR1 MNHEY and CDR2 SVGAGI. The CDR3 is CASSSGTDSYNEQFF. DNA for the CDR3: TGTGCCAGCAGTTCCGGGACAGATTCCTACAATGAGCAGTTCTTC.

This clonotype was seen a few times. This rearrangement joins TRBV19 to TRBJ2-2; D is ambiguous. Germline V gives CDR1 LNHDA, CDR2 SQIVND (reference sequence). The CDR3 length is 14 residues. The V end lost 5 bases, the J end lost 1 base, and 8 bases lay between the germline ends. The CDR3 is CASSHRLNTGELFF. As DNA, the CDR3 is TGTGCCAGTAGTCACCGCTTGAACACCGGGGAGCTGTTTTTT.

This clonotype appeared a few times. The chain joins TRBV18 to TRBJ2-1; 10 bases are a match to TRBD2. CDR3 length equals 14 residues. Trimming removed 3 bases from V and 9 bases from J; junction bases left unmatched: 5. Germline CDR1 KGHSH, CDR2 LQKENI. The CDR3 DNA is TGTGCCAGCTCACCGGGACTAGCGTACGGTGAGCAGTTCTTC. Protein sequence: CASSPGLAYGEQFF.

The table lists this clonotype with many counts. This chain connects TRBV5-1 to TRBJ1-1; no firm D call. V lost 4 bases and J 3 bases, leaving 10 bases between the germline ends. Germline CDR1 is SGHRS and CDR2 is YFSETQ. The CDR3 is 13 amino acids. In DNA form, the CDR3 reads TGCGCCAGCAGCCCGAGTGGGGACACTGAAGCTTTCTTT. It encodes CASSPSGDTEAFF.

This clonotype has at least ten counts. The chain carries TRBV11-2 and TRBJ2-1, with 8 bases matching TRBD2. Germline lookup yields CDR1 SGHAT and CDR2 FQNNGV. This CDR3 spans 16 amino acids. V was clipped by 3 bases and J by 1 base; unmatched bases: 5. The CDR3 DNA follows: TGTGCCAGCAGCTTCAGCGGGGGTAGATCCTACAATGAGCAGTTCTTC. Its translation is CASSFSGGRSYNEQFF.